What follows are 6 T cell receptor beta chains derived from one specimen sequenced in a study of blood T cell repertoires in COVID-19. Repertoires were generated with immunoSEQ multiplex PCR, while TCRdb's copy carries only in-frame clones and drops some. The data contain 85,000 to 95,000 clones, just over 90% of them seen just once; the ten biggest clones take up around 4%. The sequencing input was peripheral blood. Receptors were obtained from a woman aged 50 to 60 in a cohort sampled during active COVID-19.

This clone was observed once. The chain joins TRBV12-3 or TRBV12-4 to TRBJ1-1; the D is unclear. Trimming removed 3 bases at V and 0 bases at J, with 5 bases between. The length of the CDR3 is 13 residues. In DNA, the CDR3 is TGTGCCAGCAGTTTGGGCATGAACACTGAAGCTTTCTTT. It specifies CASSLGMNTEAFF.

The chain combines TRBV2 with TRBJ1-1; D not resolved. Trimming pared 6 bases from V and 3 bases from J, leaving 11 bases between. This CDR3 is built from 13 residues. In germline, CDR1 is SNHLY, CDR2 FYNNEI. The DNA of the CDR3 is TGTGCCAGCAGGCCCCTCCGGGACACTGAAGCTTTCTTT. It encodes CASRPLRDTEAFF.

This clone was observed a single time. The chain recombines TRBV18 with TRBJ1-1; a possible D gene is TRBD1 (5 bases). Trimming stripped 6 bases from V and 5 bases from J, with 16 bases between. The CDR3 covers 14 residues. Germline lookup yields CDR1 KGHSH and CDR2 LQKENI. The CDR3 DNA follows: TGTGCCAGCTCCGGGGGAGGGAGAAGTACTGAAGCTTTCTTT. It translates to CASSGGGRSTEAFF.

The rearrangement links TRBV2 to TRBJ2-1; TRBD1 is a possible D gene (6 bases). Germline V lookup: CDR1 SNHLY, CDR2 FYNNEI. There are 15 residues in the CDR3. Trimming pared 1 base from V and 0 bases from J, leaving 7 bases between. For the CDR3, the DNA is TGTGCCAGCAGTGAAGACAGGGCCTCCTACAATGAGCAGTTCTTC. It specifies CASSEDRASYNEQFF.

V and J are TRBV3-1 (or the pseudogene TRBV3-2) and TRBJ1-5, with D perhaps TRBD1 (6 bases). Germline V CDR1 and CDR2: LGHDT, YNNKEL (reference sequence). Between the trimmed V and J ends, which lost 4 bases and 0 bases, there was a span of 7 bases. The CDR3 is made up of 14 amino acids. CDR3 protein: CASSRGRSNQPQHF. CDR3 bases: TGTGCCAGCAGCCGGGGGCGTAGCAATCAGCCCCAGCATTTT.

This chain uses TRBV13 with TRBJ2-5; TRBD2 matches 12 bases. The CDR3 is 15 amino acids. V gave up 5 bases and J gave up 5 bases; unmatched junction bases: 6. From germline, CDR1 is PRHDT and CDR2 FYEKMQ (reference sequence). In DNA, the CDR3 is TGTGCCAGCAGCATAAGGACTAGCGGGATGGAGACCCAGTACTTC. Its protein is CASSIRTSGMETQYF.